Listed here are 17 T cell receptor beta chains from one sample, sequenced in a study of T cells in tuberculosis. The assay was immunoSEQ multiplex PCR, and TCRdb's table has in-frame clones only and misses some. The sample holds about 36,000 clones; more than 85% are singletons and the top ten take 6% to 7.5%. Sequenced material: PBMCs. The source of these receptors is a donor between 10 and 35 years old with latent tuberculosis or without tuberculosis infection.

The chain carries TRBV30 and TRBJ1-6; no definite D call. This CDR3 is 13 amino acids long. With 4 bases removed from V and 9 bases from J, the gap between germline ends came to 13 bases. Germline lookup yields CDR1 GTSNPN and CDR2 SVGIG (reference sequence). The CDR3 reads CAWKIGVGSPLHF. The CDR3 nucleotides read TGTGCCTGGAAGATCGGGGTCGGTTCACCCCTCCACTTT.

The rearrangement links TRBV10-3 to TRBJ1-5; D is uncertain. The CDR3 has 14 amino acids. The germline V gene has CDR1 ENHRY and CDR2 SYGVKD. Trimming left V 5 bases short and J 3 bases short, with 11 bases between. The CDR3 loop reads CAISPGNTNQPQHF. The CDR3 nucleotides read TGTGCCATCAGTCCCGGGAATACCAATCAGCCCCAGCATTTT.

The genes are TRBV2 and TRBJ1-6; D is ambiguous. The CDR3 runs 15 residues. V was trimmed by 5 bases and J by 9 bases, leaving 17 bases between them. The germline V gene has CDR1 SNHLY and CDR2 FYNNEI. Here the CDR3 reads CASSFAGIKGSPLHF. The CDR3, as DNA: TGTGCCAGCAGTTTCGCCGGGATTAAGGGTTCACCCCTCCACTTT.

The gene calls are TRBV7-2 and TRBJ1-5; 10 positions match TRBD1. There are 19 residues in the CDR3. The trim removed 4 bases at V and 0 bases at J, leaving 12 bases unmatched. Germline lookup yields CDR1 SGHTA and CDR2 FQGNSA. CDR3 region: CASSSRRDRGPYSNQPQHF. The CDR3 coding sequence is TGTGCCAGCAGCTCTCGTCGGGACAGGGGACCCTATAGCAATCAGCCCCAGCATTTT.

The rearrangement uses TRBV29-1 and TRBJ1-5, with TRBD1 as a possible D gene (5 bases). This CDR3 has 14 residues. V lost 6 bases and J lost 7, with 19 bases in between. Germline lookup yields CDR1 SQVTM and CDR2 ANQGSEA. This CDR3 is CSVRWQGVGQPQHF. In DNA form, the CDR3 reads TGCAGCGTCCGGTGGCAGGGCGTAGGACAGCCCCAGCATTTT.

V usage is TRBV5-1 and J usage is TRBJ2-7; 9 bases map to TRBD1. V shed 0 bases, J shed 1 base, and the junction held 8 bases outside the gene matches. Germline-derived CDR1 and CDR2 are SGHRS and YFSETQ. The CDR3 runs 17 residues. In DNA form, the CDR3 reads TGCGCCAGCAGCTTGGAGGTCGGACAGGGGATTTCCTACGAGCAGTACTTC. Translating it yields CASSLEVGQGISYEQYF.

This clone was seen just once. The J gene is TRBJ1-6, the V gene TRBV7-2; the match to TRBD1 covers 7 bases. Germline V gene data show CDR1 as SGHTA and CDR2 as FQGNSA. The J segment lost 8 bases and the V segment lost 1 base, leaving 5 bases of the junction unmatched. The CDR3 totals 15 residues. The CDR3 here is CASSLVTGADSPLHF. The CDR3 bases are TGTGCCAGCAGCTTAGTTACAGGGGCGGATTCACCCCTCCACTTT.

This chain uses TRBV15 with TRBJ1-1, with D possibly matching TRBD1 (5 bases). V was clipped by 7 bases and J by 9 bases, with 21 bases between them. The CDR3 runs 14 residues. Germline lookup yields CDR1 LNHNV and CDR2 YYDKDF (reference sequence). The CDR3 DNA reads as TGTGCCACCATTTCTAAAGGGGCAAGGGGCAAAGCTTTCTTT. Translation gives CATISKGARGKAFF.

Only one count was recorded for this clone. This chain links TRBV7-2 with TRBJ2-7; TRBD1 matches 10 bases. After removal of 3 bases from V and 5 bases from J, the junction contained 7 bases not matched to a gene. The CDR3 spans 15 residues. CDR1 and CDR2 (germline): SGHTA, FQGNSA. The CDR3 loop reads CASSLTRDRGHEQYF. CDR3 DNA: TGTGCCAGCAGCTTGACCCGGGACAGGGGCCACGAGCAGTACTTC.

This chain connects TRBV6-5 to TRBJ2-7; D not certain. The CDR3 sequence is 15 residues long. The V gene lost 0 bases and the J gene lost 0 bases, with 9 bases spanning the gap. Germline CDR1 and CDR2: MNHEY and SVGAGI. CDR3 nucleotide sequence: TGTGCCAGCAGTTACTCGATAATGAGCTCCTACGAGCAGTACTTC. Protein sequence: CASSYSIMSSYEQYF.

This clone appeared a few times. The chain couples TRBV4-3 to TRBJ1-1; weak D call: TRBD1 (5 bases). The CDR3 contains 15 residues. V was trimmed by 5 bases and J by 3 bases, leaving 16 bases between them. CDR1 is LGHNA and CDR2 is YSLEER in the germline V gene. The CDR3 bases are TGCGCCAGCAGCGAAGGGAGAGACAGATACACTGAAGCTTTCTTT. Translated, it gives CASSEGRDRYTEAFF.

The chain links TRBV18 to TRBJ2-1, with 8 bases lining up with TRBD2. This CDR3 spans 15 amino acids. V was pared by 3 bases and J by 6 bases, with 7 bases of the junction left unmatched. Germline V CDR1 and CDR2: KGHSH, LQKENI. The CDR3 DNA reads TGTGCCAGCTCACCTTCCACGGGGGGGGCCAATGAGCAGTTCTTC. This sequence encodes CASSPSTGGANEQFF.

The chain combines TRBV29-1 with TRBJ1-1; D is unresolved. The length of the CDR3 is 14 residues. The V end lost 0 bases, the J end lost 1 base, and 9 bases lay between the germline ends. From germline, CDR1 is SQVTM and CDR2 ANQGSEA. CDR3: CSVEDTARNTEAFF. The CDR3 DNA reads TGCAGCGTTGAAGACACAGCTCGGAACACTGAAGCTTTCTTT.

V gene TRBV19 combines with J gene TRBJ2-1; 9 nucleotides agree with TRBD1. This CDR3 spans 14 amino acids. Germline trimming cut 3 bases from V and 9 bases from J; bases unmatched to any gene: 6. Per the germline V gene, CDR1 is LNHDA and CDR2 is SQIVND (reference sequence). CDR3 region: CASSITGGYGEQFF. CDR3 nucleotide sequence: TGTGCCAGTAGTATCACAGGGGGCTACGGTGAGCAGTTCTTC.

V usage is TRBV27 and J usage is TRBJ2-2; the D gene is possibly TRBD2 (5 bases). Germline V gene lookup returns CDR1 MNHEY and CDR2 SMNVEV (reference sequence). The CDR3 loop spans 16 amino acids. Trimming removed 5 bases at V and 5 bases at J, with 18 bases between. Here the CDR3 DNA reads TGTGCCAGCAGTCGCACCCGGGATCAAAGGACCGGGGAGCTGTTTTTT. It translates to CASSRTRDQRTGELFF.

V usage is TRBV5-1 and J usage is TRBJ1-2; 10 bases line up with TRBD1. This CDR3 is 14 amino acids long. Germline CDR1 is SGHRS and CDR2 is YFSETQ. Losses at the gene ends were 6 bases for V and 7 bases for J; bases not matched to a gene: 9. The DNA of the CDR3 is TGCGCCAGCACCGTCGACAGGGGGCAAGGTGGCTACACCTTC. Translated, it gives CASTVDRGQGGYTF. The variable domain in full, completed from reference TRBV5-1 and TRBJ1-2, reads KAGVTQTPRYLIKTRGQQVTLSCSPISGHRSVSWYQQTPGQGLQFLFEYFSETQRNKGNFPGRFSGRQFSNSRSEMNVSTLELGDSALYLCASTVDRGQGGYTFGSGTRLTVV.

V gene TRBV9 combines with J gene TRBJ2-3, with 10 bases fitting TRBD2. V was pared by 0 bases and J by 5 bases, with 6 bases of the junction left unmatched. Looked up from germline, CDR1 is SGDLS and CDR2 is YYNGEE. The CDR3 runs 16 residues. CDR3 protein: CASSVEVASGGDTQYF. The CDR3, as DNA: TGTGCCAGCAGCGTAGAGGTGGCTAGCGGGGGAGATACGCAGTATTTT.